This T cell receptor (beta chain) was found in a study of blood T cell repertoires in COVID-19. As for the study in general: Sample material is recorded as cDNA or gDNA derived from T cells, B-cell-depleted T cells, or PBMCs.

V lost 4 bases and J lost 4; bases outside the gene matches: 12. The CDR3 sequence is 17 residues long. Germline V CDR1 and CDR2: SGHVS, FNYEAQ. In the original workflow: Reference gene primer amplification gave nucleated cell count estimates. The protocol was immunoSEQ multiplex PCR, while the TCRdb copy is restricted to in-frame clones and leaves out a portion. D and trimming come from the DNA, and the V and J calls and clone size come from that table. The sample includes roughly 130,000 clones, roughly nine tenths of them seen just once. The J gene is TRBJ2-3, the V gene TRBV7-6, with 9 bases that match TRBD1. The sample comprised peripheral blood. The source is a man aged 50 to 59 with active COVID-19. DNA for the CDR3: TGTGCCAGCAGCTCACGAGCCGGGACAGGGATAGCAGATACGCAGTATTTT. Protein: CASSSRAGTGIADTQYF. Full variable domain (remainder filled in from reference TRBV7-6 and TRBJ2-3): GAGVSQSPRYKVTKRGQDVALRCDPISGHVSLYWYRQALGQGPEFLTYFNYEAQQDKSGLPNDRFSAERPEGSISTLTIQRTEQRDSAMYRCASSSRAGTGIADTQYFGPGTRLTVL.